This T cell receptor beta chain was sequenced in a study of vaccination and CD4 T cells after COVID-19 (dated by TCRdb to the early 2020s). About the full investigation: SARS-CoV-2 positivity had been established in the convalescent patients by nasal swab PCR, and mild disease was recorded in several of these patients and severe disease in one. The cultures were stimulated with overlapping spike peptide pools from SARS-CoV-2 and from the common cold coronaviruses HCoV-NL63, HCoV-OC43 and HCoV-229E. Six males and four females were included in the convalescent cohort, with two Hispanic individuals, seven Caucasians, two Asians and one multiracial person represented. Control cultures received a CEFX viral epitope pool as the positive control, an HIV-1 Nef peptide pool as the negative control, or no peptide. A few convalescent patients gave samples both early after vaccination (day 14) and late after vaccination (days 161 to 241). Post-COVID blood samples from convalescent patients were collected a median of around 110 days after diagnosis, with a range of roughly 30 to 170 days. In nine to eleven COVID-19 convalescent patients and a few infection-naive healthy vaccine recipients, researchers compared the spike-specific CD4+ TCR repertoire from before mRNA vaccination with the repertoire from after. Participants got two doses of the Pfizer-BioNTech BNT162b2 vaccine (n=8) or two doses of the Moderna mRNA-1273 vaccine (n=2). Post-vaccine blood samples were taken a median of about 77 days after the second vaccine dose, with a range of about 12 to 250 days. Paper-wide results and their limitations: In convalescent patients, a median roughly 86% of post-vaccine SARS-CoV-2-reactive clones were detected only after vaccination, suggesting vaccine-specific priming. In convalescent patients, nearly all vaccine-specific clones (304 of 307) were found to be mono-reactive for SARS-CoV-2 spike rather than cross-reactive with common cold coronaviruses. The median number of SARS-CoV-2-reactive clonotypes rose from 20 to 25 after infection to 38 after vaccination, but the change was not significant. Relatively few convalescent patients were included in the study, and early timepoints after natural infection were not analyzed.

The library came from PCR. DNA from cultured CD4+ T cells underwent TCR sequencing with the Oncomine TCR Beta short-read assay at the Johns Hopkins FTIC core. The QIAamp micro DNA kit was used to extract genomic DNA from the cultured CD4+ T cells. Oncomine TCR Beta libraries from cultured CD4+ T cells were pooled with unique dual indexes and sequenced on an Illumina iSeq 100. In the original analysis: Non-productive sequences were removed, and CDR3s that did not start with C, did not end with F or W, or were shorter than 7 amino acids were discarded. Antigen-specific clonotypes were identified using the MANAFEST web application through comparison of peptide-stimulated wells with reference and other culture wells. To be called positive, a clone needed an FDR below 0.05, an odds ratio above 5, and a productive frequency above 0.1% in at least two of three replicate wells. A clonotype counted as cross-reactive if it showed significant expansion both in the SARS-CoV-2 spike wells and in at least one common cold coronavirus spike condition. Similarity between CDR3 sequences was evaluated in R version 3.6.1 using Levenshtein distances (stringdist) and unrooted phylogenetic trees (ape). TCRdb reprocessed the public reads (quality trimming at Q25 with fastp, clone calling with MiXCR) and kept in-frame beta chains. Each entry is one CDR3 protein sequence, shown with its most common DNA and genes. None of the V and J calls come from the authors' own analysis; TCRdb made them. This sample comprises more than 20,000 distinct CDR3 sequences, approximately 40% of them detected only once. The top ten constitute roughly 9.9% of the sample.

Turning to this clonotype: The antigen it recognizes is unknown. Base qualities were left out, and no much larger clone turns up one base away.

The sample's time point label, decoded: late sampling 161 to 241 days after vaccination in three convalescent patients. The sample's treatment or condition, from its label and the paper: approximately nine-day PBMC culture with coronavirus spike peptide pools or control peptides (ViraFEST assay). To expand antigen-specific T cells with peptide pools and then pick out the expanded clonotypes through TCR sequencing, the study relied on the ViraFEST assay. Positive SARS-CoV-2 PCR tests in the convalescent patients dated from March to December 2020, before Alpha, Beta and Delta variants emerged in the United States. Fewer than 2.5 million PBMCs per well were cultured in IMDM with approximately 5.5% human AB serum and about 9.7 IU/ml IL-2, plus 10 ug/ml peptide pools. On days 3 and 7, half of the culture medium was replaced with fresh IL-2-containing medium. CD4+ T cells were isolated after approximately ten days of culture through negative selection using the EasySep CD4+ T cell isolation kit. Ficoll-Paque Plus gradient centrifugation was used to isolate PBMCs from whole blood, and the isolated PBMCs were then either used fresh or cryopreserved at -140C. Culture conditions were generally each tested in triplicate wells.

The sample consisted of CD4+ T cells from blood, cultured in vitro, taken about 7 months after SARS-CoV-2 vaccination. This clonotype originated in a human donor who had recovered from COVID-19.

The DNA sequence reads TGTGCCATCCTAGCGGGACCCTCCTACGAGCAGTACTTC. This codes for CAILAGPSYEQYF. The chain links TRBV10-3 with TRBJ2-7, with 9 bases in between that match TRBD2. Unmatched junction bases come to 2, with V trimmed by 8 bases and J by 0 bases. The CDR1 and CDR2 encoded by the germline V gene are ENHRY and SYGVKD. Including cysteine and phenylalanine, the CDR3 has 13 amino acids. Just CDR3 DNA is preserved here, 39 bases in frame from base 1.